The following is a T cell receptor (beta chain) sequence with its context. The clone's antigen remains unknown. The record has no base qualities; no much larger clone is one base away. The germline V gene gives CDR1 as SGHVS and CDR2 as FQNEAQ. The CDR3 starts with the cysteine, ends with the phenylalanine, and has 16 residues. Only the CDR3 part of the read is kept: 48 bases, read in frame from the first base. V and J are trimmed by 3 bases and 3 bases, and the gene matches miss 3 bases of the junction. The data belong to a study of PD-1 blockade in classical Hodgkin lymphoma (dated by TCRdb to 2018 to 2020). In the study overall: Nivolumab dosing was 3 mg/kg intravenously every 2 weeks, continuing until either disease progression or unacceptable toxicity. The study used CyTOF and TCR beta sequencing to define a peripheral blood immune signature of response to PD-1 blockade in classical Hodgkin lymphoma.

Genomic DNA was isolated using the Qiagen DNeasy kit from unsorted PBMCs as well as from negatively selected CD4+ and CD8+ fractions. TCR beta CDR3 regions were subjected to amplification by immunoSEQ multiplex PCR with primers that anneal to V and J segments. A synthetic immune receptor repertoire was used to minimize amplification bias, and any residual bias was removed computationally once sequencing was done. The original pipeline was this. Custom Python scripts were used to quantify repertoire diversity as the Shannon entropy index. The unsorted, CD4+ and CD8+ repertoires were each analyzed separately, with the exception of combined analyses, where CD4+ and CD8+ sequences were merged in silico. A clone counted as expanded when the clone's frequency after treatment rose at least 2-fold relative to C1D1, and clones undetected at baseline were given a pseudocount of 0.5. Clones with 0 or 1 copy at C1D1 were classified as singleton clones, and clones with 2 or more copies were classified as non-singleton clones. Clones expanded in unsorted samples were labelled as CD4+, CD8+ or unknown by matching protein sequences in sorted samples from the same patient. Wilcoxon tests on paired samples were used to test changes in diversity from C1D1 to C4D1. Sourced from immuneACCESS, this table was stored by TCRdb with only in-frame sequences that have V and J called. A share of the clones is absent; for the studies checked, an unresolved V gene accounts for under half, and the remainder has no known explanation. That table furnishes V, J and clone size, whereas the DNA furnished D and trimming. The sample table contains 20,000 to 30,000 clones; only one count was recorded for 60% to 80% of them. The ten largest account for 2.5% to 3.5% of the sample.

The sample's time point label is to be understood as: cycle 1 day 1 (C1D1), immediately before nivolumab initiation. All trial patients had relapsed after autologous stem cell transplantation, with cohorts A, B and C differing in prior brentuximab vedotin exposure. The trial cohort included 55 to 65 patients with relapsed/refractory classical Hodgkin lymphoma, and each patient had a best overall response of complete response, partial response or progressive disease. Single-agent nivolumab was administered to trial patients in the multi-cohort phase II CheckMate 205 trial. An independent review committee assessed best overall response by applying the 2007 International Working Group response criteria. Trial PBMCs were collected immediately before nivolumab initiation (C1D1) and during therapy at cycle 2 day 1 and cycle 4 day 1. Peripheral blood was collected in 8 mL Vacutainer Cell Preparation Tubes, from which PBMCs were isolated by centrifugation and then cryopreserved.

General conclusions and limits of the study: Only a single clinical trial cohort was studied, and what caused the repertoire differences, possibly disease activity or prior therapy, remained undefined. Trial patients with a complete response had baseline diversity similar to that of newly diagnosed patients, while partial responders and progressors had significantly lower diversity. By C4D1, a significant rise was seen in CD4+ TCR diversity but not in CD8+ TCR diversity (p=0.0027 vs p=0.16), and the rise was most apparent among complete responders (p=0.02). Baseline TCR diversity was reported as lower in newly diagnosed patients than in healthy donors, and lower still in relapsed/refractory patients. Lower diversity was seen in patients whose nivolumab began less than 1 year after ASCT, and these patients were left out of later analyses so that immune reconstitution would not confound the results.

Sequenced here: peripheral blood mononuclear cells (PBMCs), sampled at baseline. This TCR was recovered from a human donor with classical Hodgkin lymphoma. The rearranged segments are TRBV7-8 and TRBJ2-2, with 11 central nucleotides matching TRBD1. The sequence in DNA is TGTGCCAGCAGCTTTTGGGGACAGGGGGACACCGGGGAGCTGTTTTTT. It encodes CASSFWGQGDTGELFF.